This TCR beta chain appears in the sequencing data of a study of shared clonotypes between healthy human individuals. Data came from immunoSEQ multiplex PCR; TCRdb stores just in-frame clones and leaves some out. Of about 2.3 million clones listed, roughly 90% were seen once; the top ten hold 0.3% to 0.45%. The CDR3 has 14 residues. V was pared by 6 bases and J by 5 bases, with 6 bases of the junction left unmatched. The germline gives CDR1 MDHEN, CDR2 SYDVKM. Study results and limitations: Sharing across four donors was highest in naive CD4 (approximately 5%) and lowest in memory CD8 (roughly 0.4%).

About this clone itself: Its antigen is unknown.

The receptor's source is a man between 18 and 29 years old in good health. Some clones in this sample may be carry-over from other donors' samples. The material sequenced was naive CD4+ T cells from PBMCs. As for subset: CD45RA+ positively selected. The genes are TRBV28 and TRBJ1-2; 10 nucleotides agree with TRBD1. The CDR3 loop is CASSLGTGAYGYTF. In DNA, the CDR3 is TGTGCCAGCAGCCTGGGGACAGGGGCATATGGCTACACCTTC.